This T cell receptor (beta chain) was sequenced in a study of human T cells and chemical hapten exposure. TCRdb re-called the RACE reads with MiXCR, one entry per CDR3 protein. The sample carries about 45,000 distinct CDR3 sequences, approximately 4% recorded once. The CDR3 sequence is 14 residues long. V lost 4 bases, J lost 4 bases, and 5 bases stayed unmatched. The germline CDR1 and CDR2 sequences are SGHDT and YYEEEE. Indicated time point: healthy volunteer bleed at 6 weeks. Sequencing started from total RNA isolated from unfractionated whole blood. The chain links TRBV5-6 to TRBJ2-7, with TRBD2 matching over 10 bases. The sample consisted of whole blood. The receptor was isolated from a human donor in good health. Some clones in this sample may be carry-over from other donors' samples. CDR3 loop: CASSPGLARYEQYF. In nucleotides, the CDR3 is TGTGCCAGCAGCCCGGGACTAGCGCGTTACGAGCAGTACTTC.